This TCR beta chain was identified during a study of control samples from healthy donors and cancer patients. The CDR3 has 12 amino acids. Germline V gene lookup returns CDR1 SGHTA and CDR2 FQGTGA. The V and J ends lost 6 bases and 5 bases respectively, with 7 bases between them. Repertoires were generated with immunoSEQ multiplex PCR, while TCRdb's copy carries only in-frame clones and drops some. This sample carries roughly 130,000 clones, 70% to 90% of them seen once, and the ten largest clones take roughly 3.2%. Source material: blood. The chain is built from TRBV7-3 and TRBJ2-2; D is unresolved. The TCR originated in a man in his fifties in good health. The CDR3: CASRGPTGELFF. As DNA, the CDR3 is TGTGCCAGCAGGGGTCCGACCGGGGAGCTGTTTTTT.